The 20 T cell receptor beta chains given below trace back to one sample, sequenced in a study of blood T cell repertoires in COVID-19. This table comes from immunoSEQ multiplex PCR, and its TCRdb copy is limited to in-frame clones, with some not included. The data contain 95,000 to 100,000 clones, about 80% of them singletons. Material: peripheral blood. The receptors were sampled from a man between 65 and 85 years old with acute or convalescent COVID-19.

V and J are TRBV14 and TRBJ1-2; 7 nucleotides line up with TRBD1. Germline V gene sequence: CDR1 SGHDN, CDR2 FVKESK. Trimming removed 4 bases from V and 2 bases from J; junction bases left unmatched: 16. This CDR3 region has 18 residues. The CDR3 bases are TGTGCCAGCAGCCCTCATTGGGGGGACAGACTATACAACTATGGCTACACCTTC. Translated: CASSPHWGDRLYNYGYTF. Combining the CDR3 with reference TRBV14 and TRBJ1-2 gives the whole variable domain EAGVTQFPSHSVIEKGQTVTLRCDPISGHDNLYWYRRVMGKEIKFLLHFVKESKQDESGMPNNRFLAERTGGTYSTLKVQPAELEDSGVYFCASSPHWGDRLYNYGYTFGSGTRLTVV.

V is TRBV24-1 and J is TRBJ1-2; 9 bases align to TRBD1. Trimming at V came to 7 bases and at J to 5 bases, leaving 13 bases not matched to a gene. This CDR3 spans 16 amino acids. Germline-derived CDR1 and CDR2 are KGHDR and SFDVKD. CDR3 in DNA: TGTGCCACCAGACGTCCCGGGACAGGGTCGAAATATGGCTACACCTTC. The encoded protein is CATRRPGTGSKYGYTF.

V usage is TRBV11-2 and J usage is TRBJ1-2; a possible D gene is TRBD1 (6 bases). This CDR3 contains 15 residues. V was trimmed by 0 bases and J by 3 bases, leaving 11 bases between them. The germline V gene encodes CDR1 SGHAT and CDR2 FQNNGV. CDR3 sequence reads: CASSLEQGDYYGYTF. In DNA, the CDR3 is TGTGCCAGCAGCTTAGAACAGGGAGATTACTATGGCTACACCTTC.

This clone has more than one count but fewer than ten. V gene TRBV2 combines with J gene TRBJ1-4; D gene uncertain. The CDR3 sequence is 14 residues long. The V end lost 5 bases, the J end lost 0 bases, and 7 bases lay between the germline ends. Germline V gene sequence: CDR1 SNHLY, CDR2 FYNNEI. CDR3 bases: TGTGCCAGCAGTATCAGTGCAACTAATGAAAAACTGTTTTTT. It specifies CASSISATNEKLFF.

In this sample, this clone turned up once. This chain uses TRBV6-1 with TRBJ1-2; 10 bases fit TRBD1. With 1 base clipped from V and 3 bases from J, the junction kept 8 bases outside the gene matches. Germline CDR1 is MNHNS and CDR2 is SASEGT. This CDR3 has 17 amino acids. CDR3 amino acids: CASSEVSLGQGDYGYTF. The CDR3 region has the DNA TGTGCCAGCAGTGAAGTGAGTTTAGGACAGGGGGACTATGGCTACACCTTC.

J is TRBJ1-6 and V is TRBV9; TRBD1 agrees at 7 bases. CDR1 and CDR2 from the germline V gene are SGDLS and YYNGEE. The CDR3 loop spans 14 amino acids. The J segment lost 7 bases and the V segment lost 7 bases, leaving 8 bases of the junction unmatched. The CDR3 DNA sequence: TGTGCCAGCCGCCGGGGGACAGAAAATTCACCCCTCCACTTT. Amino acids: CASRRGTENSPLHF.

The chain links TRBV9 to TRBJ1-4; TRBD1 matches at 7 bases. Germline CDR1 is SGDLS and CDR2 is YYNGEE. The V gene end was trimmed by 0 bases and the J gene end by 3 bases; junction bases not matched to a gene: 2. The CDR3 covers 15 residues. This CDR3 is CASSVDQGANEKLFF. The CDR3 region has the DNA TGTGCCAGCAGCGTAGATCAGGGGGCTAATGAAAAACTGTTTTTT.

The chain joins TRBV24-1 to TRBJ1-1; D not certain. CDR1 and CDR2 (germline): KGHDR, SFDVKD. The CDR3 extends over 12 amino acids. V lost 5 bases and J 2 bases, leaving 5 bases between the germline ends. The DNA of the CDR3 is TGTGCCACCAGTGCAGGTAACACTGAAGCTTTCTTT. The encoded protein is CATSAGNTEAFF.

The chain combines TRBV28 with TRBJ1-5; D possibly corresponds to TRBD1 (5 bases). The CDR3 sequence is 14 residues long. The V gene lost 7 bases and the J gene lost 2 bases, with 12 bases spanning the gap. In germline, CDR1 is MDHEN, CDR2 SYDVKM. CDR3 in DNA: TGTGCCAGCACCTTAGACAGTGGCAATCAGCCCCAGCATTTT. This gives the protein CASTLDSGNQPQHF.

V usage is TRBV5-1 and J usage is TRBJ1-4; the match to TRBD1 covers 8 bases. CDR1 SGHRS and CDR2 YFSETQ come from the germline V gene. This CDR3 region has 13 residues. V was pared by 3 bases and J by 7 bases, with 2 bases of the junction left unmatched. CDR3 in amino acids: CASSWDRREKLFF. Here the CDR3 DNA reads TGCGCCAGCAGCTGGGACAGGCGTGAAAAACTGTTTTTT.

This chain joins TRBV7-9 and TRBJ1-1; D possibly corresponds to TRBD1 (5 bases). With 8 bases removed from V and 6 bases from J, the gap between germline ends came to 13 bases. Germline V gene sequence: CDR1 SEHNR, CDR2 FQNEAQ (reference sequence). The CDR3 has 12 residues. For the CDR3, the DNA is TGTGCCAGCGAGGGGAGGGCCTCTGAAGCTTTCTTT. As protein: CASEGRASEAFF.

This sequence joins TRBV7-3 and TRBJ2-7; TRBD2 might be the D (6 bases). Germline loops: CDR1 SGHTA, CDR2 FQGTGA. Trimming took 5 bases from V and 2 from J, leaving 16 bases between them. The CDR3 spans 15 residues. CDR3 bases: TGTGCCAGCAGCGTCCAGCAGGGACTCCCCTACGAGCAGTACTTC. This encodes CASSVQQGLPYEQYF.

A single count supports this clone. This chain links TRBV7-3 with TRBJ2-1; 12 positions match TRBD2. Looked up from germline, CDR1 is SGHTA and CDR2 is FQGTGA. J lost 12 bases, V lost 8 bases, and 14 bases had no gene match. CDR3 length equals 15 residues. The CDR3 bases are TGTGCCAGCTCTAGCGGGAGGGCCGGTCATGGGAGGCAGTTCTTC. Its translation is CASSSGRAGHGRQFF.

This clone has only a few counts. This same CDR3 is encoded by further DNA sequences in the sample. The chain carries TRBV28 and TRBJ1-6, with D unclear. The CDR3 extends over 15 amino acids. Germline V CDR1 and CDR2: MDHEN, SYDVKM. V was cut by 6 bases and J by 0 bases, with 9 bases left in between. CDR3 sequence reads: CASRVPSSYNSPLHF. As DNA, the CDR3 is TGTGCCAGCAGAGTCCCTAGCTCCTATAATTCACCCCTCCACTTT.

Concerning this clone itself: Germline and junction disagree at one end, which may indicate a read error. The CDR3 loop is CGSKRASLRETQYF. DNA for the CDR3: TGTGGCAGCAAAAGGGCTAGCTTGAGGGAGACCCAGTACTTC. V usage is TRBV28 and J usage is TRBJ2-5; D might be TRBD2 (5 bases). Germline V lookup: CDR1 MDHEN, CDR2 SYDVKM. The CDR3 is 14 residues long.

The V and J genes are TRBV4-2 and TRBJ1-4; 7 bases match TRBD1. The CDR3 consists of 15 residues. Germline V gene lookup returns CDR1 LGHNA and CDR2 YNFKEQ. V was pared by 0 bases and J by 7 bases, with 5 bases of the junction left unmatched. The CDR3 loop is CASSQDWDRAEKLFF. The CDR3 nucleotides are TGTGCCAGCAGCCAAGATTGGGACAGAGCTGAAAAACTGTTTTTT.

The chain couples TRBV6-5 to TRBJ1-2; D unclear. Germline CDR1 reads MNHEY; CDR2 reads SVGAGI. This CDR3 has 13 amino acids. V lost 0 bases and J lost 8, with 10 bases in between. The chain's CDR3 is CASSYSKALGYTF. The CDR3 DNA reads TGTGCCAGCAGTTACTCGAAAGCACTGGGCTACACCTTC.

Note on this clone: An end of the junction does not agree with germline; a read error may underlie this. The rearrangement joins TRBV25-1 to TRBJ2-1; a possible D gene is TRBD2 (5 bases). The CDR3 contains 15 residues. Germline-derived CDR1 and CDR2 are MGHDK and SYGVNS. The CDR3 nucleotides are TGTGCCAGCAGTGGACGGAGGACCTCCGACAATGAGCAGTTCTTC. Translated: CASSGRRTSDNEQFF.

The chain employs TRBV7-3 and TRBJ2-7; 9 bases fit TRBD1. The trim removed 2 bases at V and 6 bases at J, leaving 5 bases unmatched. Germline CDR1 reads SGHTA; CDR2 reads FQGTGA. This CDR3 is 14 amino acids long. The CDR3 reads CASSLGQGTPEQYF. CDR3 DNA sequence: TGTGCCAGCAGCTTAGGACAGGGGACCCCCGAGCAGTACTTC. Supplemented by reference TRBV7-3 and TRBJ2-7, the full variable domain reads GAGVSQTPSNKVTEKGKYVELRCDPISGHTALYWYRQSLGQGPEFLIYFQGTGAADDSGLPNDRFFAVRPEGSVSTLKIQRTERGDSAVYLCASSLGQGTPEQYFGPGTRLTVT.

The chain uses TRBV11-3 and TRBJ2-3; D may be TRBD1 (6 bases). The CDR3 sequence is 14 residues long. The germline gives CDR1 SGHNT, CDR2 YENEEA. The V end lost 2 bases, the J end lost 4 bases, and 10 bases lay between the germline ends. CDR3 in amino acids: CASSLQGSADTQYF. CDR3 nucleotides: TGTGCCAGCAGCTTACAGGGGTCGGCAGATACGCAGTATTTT.